The 7 T cell receptor beta chains reported below all come from one sample, sequenced in a study of PD-L1 blockade in urothelial cancer. The data were produced by immunoSEQ multiplex PCR, yet TCRdb's version contains in-frame clones alone and is incomplete. The table shows about 79,000 clones, with approximately 84% occurring only once. Described time point: pretreatment peripheral blood. The sample in question was PBMCs, obtained around atezolizumab (anti-PD-L1) treatment. These receptors were collected from a man between 60 and 70 years old with urothelial cancer.

The rearrangement uses TRBV5-1 and TRBJ2-1; 16 nucleotides align to TRBD2. V lost 5 bases to trimming and J lost 4 bases; unmatched junction nucleotides: 9. CDR1 and CDR2 (germline): SGHRS, YFSETQ. The CDR3 has 18 residues. The CDR3 reads CASSPKGLAGGPYNEQFF. The CDR3 DNA sequence: TGCGCCAGCAGTCCGAAGGGACTAGCGGGGGGGCCGTACAATGAGCAGTTCTTC. Combining the CDR3 with reference TRBV5-1 and TRBJ2-1 gives the whole variable domain KAGVTQTPRYLIKTRGQQVTLSCSPISGHRSVSWYQQTPGQGLQFLFEYFSETQRNKGNFPGRFSGRQFSNSRSEMNVSTLELGDSALYLCASSPKGLAGGPYNEQFFGPGTRLTVL.

The count of this clone is one. This chain links TRBV4-3 with TRBJ2-3, with D perhaps matching TRBD1 (6 bases). The CDR3 spans 17 residues. The V gene lost 0 bases and the J gene lost 7 bases, with 20 bases spanning the gap. From germline, CDR1 is LGHNA and CDR2 YSLEER. CDR3 sequence: CASSQELTGQQIHTQYF. In DNA, the CDR3 is TGCGCCAGCAGCCAAGAACTTACGGGACAACAAATCCATACGCAGTATTTT.

The rearrangement links TRBV7-6 to TRBJ1-2, with a possible D match to TRBD1 (6 bases). Deletions cut 0 bases from V and 4 bases from J, with 15 bases between. This CDR3 has 16 residues. Per germline, CDR1 SGHVS and CDR2 FNYEAQ. CDR3 protein: CASSLARGGNSYGYTF. In nucleotides, the CDR3 is TGTGCCAGCAGCTTAGCCCGCGGGGGCAATAGCTATGGCTACACCTTC.

The gene calls are TRBV18 and TRBJ2-5, with TRBD1 matching 10 bases. Germline CDR1 reads KGHSH; CDR2 reads LQKENI. Trimming at V came to 2 bases and at J to 5 bases, leaving 5 bases not matched to a gene. This CDR3 comprises 15 residues. This chain's CDR3 is CASSPSGTGVETQYF. CDR3 DNA sequence: TGTGCCAGCTCACCATCCGGGACAGGGGTGGAGACCCAGTACTTC.

Only a few counts were recorded for this clone. V usage is TRBV15 and J usage is TRBJ1-2; 8 positions match TRBD1. The trim removed 3 bases at V and 9 bases at J, leaving 9 bases unmatched. The CDR3 is 14 amino acids. CDR1 and CDR2 (germline): LNHNV, YYDKDF (reference sequence). DNA of the CDR3: TGTGCCACCAGCAGCTCCCGGGACAGGATGAGCTACACCTTC. It encodes CATSSSRDRMSYTF.

This rearrangement joins TRBV6-5 to TRBJ2-7; D not resolved. V was trimmed by 4 bases and J by 0 bases, leaving 7 bases between them. The CDR3 runs to 13 residues. Germline loops: CDR1 MNHEY, CDR2 SVGAGI. The DNA for the CDR3 is TGTGCCAGCAGTTTCCAGTACTCCTACGAGCAGTACTTC. As protein: CASSFQYSYEQYF.

About this clone: This same CDR3 is encoded by further DNA sequences in the sample. The chain recombines TRBV15 with TRBJ2-7; tentative D call: TRBD2 (5 bases). Germline loops: CDR1 LNHNV, CDR2 YYDKDF (reference sequence). The CDR3 spans 13 residues. V lost 0 bases and J 4 bases, leaving 7 bases between the germline ends. The CDR3 DNA reads as TGTGCCACCAGCAGAGATCGGGGTTACGAGCAGTACTTC. Residues: CATSRDRGYEQYF.